The clone carrying this T cell receptor beta chain was found once. Its cognate antigen is unknown. These data are taken from a study of shared clonotypes between healthy human individuals. For the study at large: CD8 memory received one plate per donor, CD8 naive two, CD4 memory three and CD4 naive three.

Study-level findings and limits: The sampled material consisted only of blood, and tissue repertoires are likely to differ. The rarefaction results pointed to incomplete sorted-subset sequencing despite large depth.

Cells designated naive CD8 were CD45RO-negative and were positively selected for CCR7, with terminally differentiated effector memory CD45RA+ cells excluded. V lost 0 bases to trimming and J lost 5 bases; unmatched junction nucleotides: 10. Germline-derived CDR1 and CDR2 are SGHDT and YYEEEE. The length of the CDR3 is 17 residues. On sorted subsets, replicate PCRs used about 200 ng DNA, or tens of thousands of T cell genomes. Sequencing used immunoSEQ multiplex PCR; TCRdb keeps in-frame clones, though not all of them. The sample comprises 450,000 to 700,000 clones, roughly 95% of which are singletons, and 0.11% rests with the top ten.

The chain is built from TRBV5-6 and TRBJ2-1; 8 bases agree with TRBD1. The receptor was derived from a woman aged 25 to 39 in good health. Sequencing was done on a sample of naive CD8+ T cells sorted from blood. The DNA for the CDR3 is TGTGCCAGCAGCTTGGCATTAGGACAGGGAGTCAACAATGAGCAGTTCTTC. Translation: CASSLALGQGVNNEQFF.